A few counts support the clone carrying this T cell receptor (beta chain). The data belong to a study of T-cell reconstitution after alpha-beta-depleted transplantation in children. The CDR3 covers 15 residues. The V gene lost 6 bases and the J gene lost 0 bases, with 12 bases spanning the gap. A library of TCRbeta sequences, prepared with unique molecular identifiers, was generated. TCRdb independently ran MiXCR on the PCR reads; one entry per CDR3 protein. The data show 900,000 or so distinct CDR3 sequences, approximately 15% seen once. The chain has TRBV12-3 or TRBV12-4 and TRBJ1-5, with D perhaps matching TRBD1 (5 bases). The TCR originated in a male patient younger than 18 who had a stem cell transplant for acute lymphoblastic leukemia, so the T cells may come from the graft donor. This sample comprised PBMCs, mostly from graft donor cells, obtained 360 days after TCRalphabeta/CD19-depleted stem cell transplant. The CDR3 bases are TGTGCCAGCAGCCCACAGGAAAATAGCAATCAGCCCCAGCATTTT. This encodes CASSPQENSNQPQHF.